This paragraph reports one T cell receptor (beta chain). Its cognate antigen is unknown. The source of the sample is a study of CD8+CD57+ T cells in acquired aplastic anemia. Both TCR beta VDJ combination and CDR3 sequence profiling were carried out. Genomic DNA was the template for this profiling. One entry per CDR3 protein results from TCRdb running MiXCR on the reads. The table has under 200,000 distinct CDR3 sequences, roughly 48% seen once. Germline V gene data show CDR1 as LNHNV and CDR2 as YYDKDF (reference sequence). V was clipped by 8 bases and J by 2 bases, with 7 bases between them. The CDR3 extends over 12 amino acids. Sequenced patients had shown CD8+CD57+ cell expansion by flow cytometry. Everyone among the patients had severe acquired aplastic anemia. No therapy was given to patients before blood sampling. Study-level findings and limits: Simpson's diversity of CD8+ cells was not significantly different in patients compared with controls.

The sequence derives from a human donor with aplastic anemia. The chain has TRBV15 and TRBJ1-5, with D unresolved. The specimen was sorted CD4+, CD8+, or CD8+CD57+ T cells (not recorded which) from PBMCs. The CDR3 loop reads CATRGGNQPQHF. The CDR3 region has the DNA TGTGCCACCCGGGGAGGCAATCAGCCCCAGCATTTT.